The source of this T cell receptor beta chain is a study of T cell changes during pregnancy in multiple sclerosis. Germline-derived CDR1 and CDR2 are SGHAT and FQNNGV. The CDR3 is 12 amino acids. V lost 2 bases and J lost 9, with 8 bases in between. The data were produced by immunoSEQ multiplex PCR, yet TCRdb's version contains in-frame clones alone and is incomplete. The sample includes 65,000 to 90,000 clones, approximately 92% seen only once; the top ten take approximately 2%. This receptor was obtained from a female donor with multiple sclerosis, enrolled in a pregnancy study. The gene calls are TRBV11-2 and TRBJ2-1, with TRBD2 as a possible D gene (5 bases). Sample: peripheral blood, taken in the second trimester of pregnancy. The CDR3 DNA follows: TGTGCCAGCAGCTTATTTGCGGGTGAGCAGTTCTTC. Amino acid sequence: CASSLFAGEQFF.